This T cell receptor beta chain was recorded in a study of cytomegalovirus exposure and HLA in healthy donors. This PCR relied on a set of 60 Vbeta primers and 13 Jbeta primers. The data were produced by immunoSEQ multiplex PCR, yet TCRdb's version contains in-frame clones alone and is incomplete. The repertoire holds approximately 170,000 clones, with about four fifths as singletons. Regarding the study as a whole: DRB1 had the most TCR associations and HLA-C the fewest, a later analysis found, with rates varying by HLA locus. Later, an analysis found that common viral pathogens appeared to be linked with several of the most significant clusters. The availability of immune exposure information extended only to CMV serostatus. The classifier was said to identify cytomegalovirus status with high specificity and sensitivity.

The length of the CDR3 is 17 residues. V was pared by 0 bases and J by 2 bases, with 13 bases between. Germline CDR1 reads LNHNV; CDR2 reads YYDKDF (reference sequence). This clone was seen only once. Its matching antigen is unknown. This chain links TRBV15 with TRBJ1-4, with unresolved D. Sequenced input: PBMCs. The sequence was obtained from a male donor in good health and CMV-seropositive. The CDR3 DNA sequence: TGTGCCACCAGCAGAGAGGGCTCGTGGAGGACTAATGAAAAACTGTTTTTT. Amino acid sequence: CATSREGSWRTNEKLFF.